These T cell receptor beta chains were read from a single sample in a study of cytomegalovirus exposure and HLA in healthy donors. Assay used: immunoSEQ multiplex PCR; TCRdb lists only in-frame clones, some missing. The profile shows about 120,000 clones, 80% of them singletons. Material: PBMCs. The origin of the receptors is a man between 25 and 39 years old in good health and CMV-seronegative. CDR3s include the opening cysteine and the closing phenylalanine or tryptophan. Fields, in order: D gene, J gene, V gene, clone size, CDR3 DNA, CDR3 protein. D genes are given only for firm matches. Only some rows state a clone size, as once, few, many or a class for expanded clones.

>NA|TRBJ2-7|TRBV7-2|NA
TGTGCCAGCAGCTTAGCCGCGACAGAAACCTACGAGCAGTACTTC
CASSLAATETYEQYF
>NA|TRBJ2-7|TRBV7-9|NA
TGTGCCAGCAGACTCGGGAGTGCCCCCTACGAGCAGTACTTC
CASRLGSAPYEQYF
>NA|TRBJ2-1|TRBV19|NA
TGTGCCAGTAGTATAGATCGGCCTAGCGCCTTAAGCTCCTACAATGAGCAGTTCTTC
CASSIDRPSALSSYNEQFF
>TRBD2|TRBJ2-3|TRBV28|NA
TGTGCCAGCAGTTCCCTAGCGGCCACTAGCACAGATACGCAGTATTTT
CASSSLAATSTDTQYF
>NA|TRBJ2-3|TRBV28|NA
TGTGCCAGCAGTTTCGGGAGTACGCAGTATTTT
CASSFGSTQYF
>NA|TRBJ2-2|TRBV11-3|NA
TGTGCCAGCAGCTTAGTAGCCGGGGAGCTGTTTTTT
CASSLVAGELFF
>TRBD1|TRBJ1-5|TRBV7-2|NA
TGTGCCAGCAGCTCCAGACAGGGCCCCCGGCATTTT
CASSSRQGPRHF
>NA|TRBJ2-1|TRBV19|NA
TGTGCCAGTAATCCGGGTAGTAATGAGCAGTTCTTC
CASNPGSNEQFF
>TRBD2|TRBJ2-7|TRBV11-3|NA
TGTGCCAGCAGCAAACTAGCGGGGGGTCGGGAGCAGTACTTC
CASSKLAGGREQYF
>NA|TRBJ2-3|TRBV5-4|NA
TGTGCCAGCAGCGTGGGGGCTGACGGGAGATTGACAGATACGCAGTATTTT
CASSVGADGRLTDTQYF
>TRBD1|TRBJ1-3|TRBV4-3|NA
TGCGCCAGCAGCCAAGCGAGGACAGGGGCATCTGGAAACACCATATATTTT
CASSQARTGASGNTIYF
>NA|TRBJ1-4|TRBV4-2|NA
TGTGCCAGCAGGAGGGGGAACACTAATGAAAAACTGTTTTTT
CASRRGNTNEKLFF
>NA|TRBJ2-7|TRBV6-5|NA
TGTGCCAGCAGTCCCTTCTACCTCTCCTACGAGCAGTACTTC
CASSPFYLSYEQYF
>TRBD1|TRBJ1-3|TRBV27|NA
TGTGCCAGCAGTTCCTTTAAGGGGGCCTCTGGAAACACCATATATTTT
CASSSFKGASGNTIYF
>TRBD2|TRBJ2-3|TRBV9|NA
TGTGCCAGCAGCGTATTTACTAGCGGCACAGATACGCAGTATTTT
CASSVFTSGTDTQYF
>NA|TRBJ2-5|TRBV7-9|NA
TGTGCCAGCAGCTTAGGGGCGGGGCGGCAAGAGACCCAGTACTTC
CASSLGAGRQETQYF
>NA|TRBJ2-2|TRBV4-1|NA
TGCGCCAGCAGCCAAGATTCCGGGGGAATCGGGGAGCTGTTTTTT
CASSQDSGGIGELFF
>NA|TRBJ2-7|TRBV12-5|NA
TGTGCTAGTGGTCCCCAGGGGTACGAGCAGTACTTC
CASGPQGYEQYF
>TRBD1|TRBJ2-7|TRBV5-6|NA
TGTGCCAGCAGCTTGATTACACCGGGACAGACCTACGAGCAGTACTTC
CASSLITPGQTYEQYF
>NA|TRBJ2-7|TRBV15|once
TGTGCCACCAGCAGGATGGGACTCCGGGAGCAGTACTTC
CATSRMGLREQYF
>NA|TRBJ1-1|TRBV21-1|NA
TGTGCCAGCAGCAAAGCGTTACTAGGAGGCACTGAAGCTTTCTTT
CASSKALLGGTEAFF
>TRBD1|TRBJ2-2|TRBV30|few
TGTGCCTGGAGTAAAACAGGGGGCTGGGGGGAGCTGTTTTTT
CAWSKTGGWGELFF
>NA|TRBJ1-5|TRBV9|NA
TGTGCCAGCAGCGTAGGTTGGCTCCCTACGGGGAATCAGCCCCAGCATTTT
CASSVGWLPTGNQPQHF
>NA|TRBJ1-2|TRBV2|once
TGTGCCAGCAGTAATATAGATGGCTACACCTTC
CASSNIDGYTF
>NA|TRBJ1-1|TRBV2|NA
TGTGCCAGCAGCGACTACCTGAACACTGAAGCTTTCTTT
CASSDYLNTEAFF
>NA|TRBJ2-5|TRBV7-9|NA
TGTGCCAGCAGCTTAGTGGTACAGACGGAGACCCAGTACTTC
CASSLVVQTETQYF
>NA|TRBJ2-1|TRBV29-1|NA
TGCAGCGTTGTTACAGGAAACAATGAGCAGTTCTTC
CSVVTGNNEQFF
>TRBD1|TRBJ2-7|TRBV19|NA
TGTGCCAGTAGTTGGGCTGTCGACAGGGACCATTACGAGCAGTACTTC
CASSWAVDRDHYEQYF
>TRBD2|TRBJ2-5|TRBV19|NA
TGTGCCAGTAGTACCCCCTTTAGCGGGGTTGCCCAAGAGACCCAGTACTTC
CASSTPFSGVAQETQYF
>NA|TRBJ2-3|TRBV6-5|NA
TGTGCCAGCAGTTACCTTGTTACCGGGGCAGATACGCAGTATTTT
CASSYLVTGADTQYF
>NA|TRBJ2-7|TRBV7-9|once
TGTGCCAGCAAGGATGGGGGAGGCAACGAGCAGTACTTC
CASKDGGGNEQYF
>TRBD1|TRBJ1-1|TRBV7-6|few
TGTGCCAGCAGCTTCGACAGGGGGAACACTGAAGCTTTCTTT
CASSFDRGNTEAFF
>NA|TRBJ2-1|TRBV5-4|NA
TGTGCCAGCAGCTCCCCACCCACAGTAGAGCAGTTCTTC
CASSSPPTVEQFF
>TRBD1|TRBJ1-2|TRBV6-1|NA
TGTGCCAGCAGTGAGTCTTTTTACAGGGGAGGCACCTTC
CASSESFYRGGTF
>TRBD2|TRBJ2-1|TRBV15|NA
TGTGCCACCAGCAGAGATCCTAGCGGAATTTACAATGAGCAGTTCTTC
CATSRDPSGIYNEQFF
>TRBD2|TRBJ2-2|TRBV7-9|NA
TGTGCCAGCAGCTCCGGACTAGCGGGAGAAGGCGTTGGGGAGCTGTTTTTT
CASSSGLAGEGVGELFF
>TRBD1|TRBJ2-2|TRBV25-1|NA
TGTGCCAGCCGGACAGGGGTTGCCGGGGAGCTGTTTTTT
CASRTGVAGELFF
>TRBD1|TRBJ2-7|TRBV7-6|NA
TGTGCCAGCAGCCCTAGTGGCGGACAGGGGGGTTACGAGCAGTACTTC
CASSPSGGQGGYEQYF
>TRBD2|TRBJ2-7|TRBV10-3|NA
TGTGCCATCAGTGGGGGAGCGGGACCCTCCGAGCAGTACTTC
CAISGGAGPSEQYF
>NA|TRBJ2-7|TRBV27|once
TGTGCCAGCAGTTCCCCGGGAGAGAACTACGAGCAGTACTTC
CASSSPGENYEQYF
>TRBD1|TRBJ1-5|TRBV2|NA
TGTGCCAGCAGTACCGGACAGGGATTTGATCAGCCCCAGCATTTT
CASSTGQGFDQPQHF
>TRBD1|TRBJ1-2|TRBV4-3|NA
TGCGCCAGCAGCCAAGGGACAGGGGCGGCAGCTAACTATGGCTACACCTTC
CASSQGTGAAANYGYTF
>NA|TRBJ2-1|TRBV5-4|NA
TGTGCCAGCAGCATTACCTACAATGAGCAGTTCTTC
CASSITYNEQFF
>NA|TRBJ2-1|TRBV30|NA
TGTGCCTGGAGTGGGTCCAGGTATGAGCAGTTCTTC
CAWSGSRYEQFF
>TRBD2|TRBJ2-1|TRBV4-3|NA
TGCGCCAGCAGCCAAGACCCGAGCGGGAGAGCCTACAATGAGCAGTTCTTC
CASSQDPSGRAYNEQFF